Listed below are T cell receptor beta chains from one sample, sequenced in a study of CXCR3-negative and CXCR3-positive naive CD8 T cells. TCRdb reprocessed the 5' RACE reads, with one entry per CDR3 protein and no DNA. In all, the sample yields approximately 83,000 distinct CDR3 sequences. The sequenced material came from naive CXCR3- CD8+ T cells from blood. The receptors were sampled from a human donor in good health. Some clones in this sample may be carry-over from other donors' samples. Each CDR3 is given with its conserved first and last residue. Fields, in order: V gene, J gene, CDR3 protein.

V gene: TRBV7-8
J gene: TRBJ2-5
CDR3 protein: CATARGGGRETQYF

V gene: TRBV12-2
J gene: TRBJ2-6
CDR3 protein: CASRLARGDSGANVLTF

V gene: TRBV6-5
J gene: TRBJ1-2
CDR3 protein: CASSYSMAGSYGYTF

V gene: TRBV9
J gene: TRBJ2-2
CDR3 protein: CASSTSTGELFF

V gene: TRBV10-3
J gene: TRBJ2-3
CDR3 protein: CAIGVTGTSGRLRTDTQYF

V gene: TRBV12-3/TRBV12-4
J gene: TRBJ1-1
CDR3 protein: CASSLGNSWATEAFF

V gene: TRBV25-1
J gene: TRBJ2-3
CDR3 protein: CASSTTEVDTQYF

V gene: TRBV20-1
J gene: TRBJ1-2
CDR3 protein: CSARGQELNYGYTF

V gene: TRBV29-1
J gene: TRBJ2-3
CDR3 protein: CSAEPGTGLTDTQYF

V gene: TRBV15
J gene: TRBJ2-2
CDR3 protein: CATSRDRTSGHTGELFF

V gene: TRBV28
J gene: TRBJ2-7
CDR3 protein: CASSLPDRPYEQYF

V gene: TRBV15
J gene: TRBJ2-3
CDR3 protein: CATSRGGTTDTQYF

V gene: TRBV7-6
J gene: TRBJ2-1
CDR3 protein: CASSLVGLAFVDEQFF

V gene: TRBV11-2
J gene: TRBJ2-3
CDR3 protein: CASSLWAEGDTQYF

V gene: TRBV29-1
J gene: TRBJ2-1
CDR3 protein: CSVETGVGEFF

V gene: TRBV30
J gene: TRBJ2-3
CDR3 protein: CVLDRGIADTQYF

V gene: TRBV27
J gene: TRBJ2-7
CDR3 protein: CASSLSGPSGSSYEQYF

V gene: TRBV29-1
J gene: TRBJ2-7
CDR3 protein: CSVVWWAGPAGNEQYF

V gene: TRBV12-3/TRBV12-4
J gene: TRBJ2-2
CDR3 protein: CASQGQVYTGELFF

V gene: TRBV29-1
J gene: TRBJ2-2
CDR3 protein: CSVVLAGRTGELFF

V gene: TRBV7-9
J gene: TRBJ2-5
CDR3 protein: CASSLPRGGDQETQYF

V gene: TRBV6-5
J gene: TRBJ2-6
CDR3 protein: CASKIRRVSGANVLTF

V gene: TRBV28
J gene: TRBJ1-3
CDR3 protein: CASDNIGTGSGNTIYF

V gene: TRBV7-9
J gene: TRBJ2-5
CDR3 protein: CASSLATAGDGTQYF

V gene: TRBV4-2
J gene: TRBJ1-5
CDR3 protein: CASSQDPGADYSNQPQHF

V gene: TRBV14
J gene: TRBJ2-7
CDR3 protein: CASSGVLYYEQYF

V gene: TRBV11-2
J gene: TRBJ2-3
CDR3 protein: CASAKPMGPGTDTQYF

V gene: TRBV6-2/TRBV6-3
J gene: TRBJ2-7
CDR3 protein: CASSSLGQGPNEQYF

V gene: TRBV27
J gene: TRBJ2-3
CDR3 protein: CASNPGTVPWADTQYF

V gene: TRBV4-3
J gene: TRBJ1-2
CDR3 protein: CASSQEVQGEWYGYTF

V gene: TRBV27
J gene: TRBJ2-7
CDR3 protein: CASSRPGRYEQYF

V gene: TRBV29-1
J gene: TRBJ2-7
CDR3 protein: CSVPRGNEQYF

V gene: TRBV29-1
J gene: TRBJ2-6
CDR3 protein: CSVVWGHGANVLTF